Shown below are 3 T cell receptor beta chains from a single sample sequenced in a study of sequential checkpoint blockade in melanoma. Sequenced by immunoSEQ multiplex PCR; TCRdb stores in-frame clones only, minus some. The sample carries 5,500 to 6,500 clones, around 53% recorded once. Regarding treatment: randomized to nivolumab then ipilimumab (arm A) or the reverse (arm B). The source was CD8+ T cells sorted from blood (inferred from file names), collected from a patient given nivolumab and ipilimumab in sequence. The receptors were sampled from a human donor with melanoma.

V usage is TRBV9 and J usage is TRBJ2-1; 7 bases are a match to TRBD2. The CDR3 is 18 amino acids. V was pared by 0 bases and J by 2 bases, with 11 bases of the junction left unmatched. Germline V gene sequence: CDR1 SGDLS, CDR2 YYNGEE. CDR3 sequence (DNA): TGTGCCAGCAGCGTAGGGGGAGGGCGCCGATTGACCTACAATGAGCAGTTCTTC. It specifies CASSVGGGRRLTYNEQFF.

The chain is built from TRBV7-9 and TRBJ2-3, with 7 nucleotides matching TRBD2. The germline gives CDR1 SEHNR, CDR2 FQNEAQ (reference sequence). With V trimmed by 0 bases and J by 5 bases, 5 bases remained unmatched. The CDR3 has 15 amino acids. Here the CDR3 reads CASSLAGGPVDTQYF. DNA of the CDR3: TGTGCCAGCAGCTTAGCGGGAGGGCCGGTAGATACGCAGTATTTT. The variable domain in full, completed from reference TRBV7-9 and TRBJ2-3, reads DTGVSQNPRHKITKRGQNVTFRCDPISEHNRLYWYRQTLGQGPEFLTYFQNEAQLEKSRLLSDRFSAERPKGSFSTLEIQRTEQGDSAMYLCASSLAGGPVDTQYFGPGTRLTVL.

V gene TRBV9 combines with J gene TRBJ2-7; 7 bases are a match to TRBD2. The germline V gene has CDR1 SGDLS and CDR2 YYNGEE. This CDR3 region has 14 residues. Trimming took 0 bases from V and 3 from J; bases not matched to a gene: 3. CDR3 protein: CASSVAGGGYEQYF. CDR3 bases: TGTGCCAGCAGCGTAGCTGGGGGGGGCTACGAGCAGTACTTC.